This TCR beta chain was captured in a study of shared clonotypes between healthy human individuals. Whole-study findings and limits: About 5% of naive CD4 clonotypes were shared across a few donors.

Generated by immunoSEQ multiplex PCR, the TCRdb table keeps only in-frame clones and is missing some. This sample has approximately 2,200,000 clones, with 93% found just once. Naive CD8 cells lacked CD45RO, underwent positive selection for CCR7 and left out terminally differentiated effector memory CD45RA+ cells. Of note for this clone: The antigen is unknown.

Germline V gene lookup returns CDR1 MGHRA and CDR2 YSYEKL. With 0 bases removed from V and 0 bases from J, the gap between germline ends came to 9 bases. CDR3 length: 16 amino acids. V gene TRBV4-1 combines with J gene TRBJ2-1, with a possible D match to TRBD1 (5 bases). The receptor was isolated from a man aged 18-30 years in good health. Some clones in this sample may be carry-over from other donors' samples. Input material: naive CD8+ T cells from PBMCs. The CDR3 loop reads CASSQDPDSSYNEQFF. The CDR3 DNA reads TGCGCCAGCAGCCAAGATCCTGACAGCTCCTACAATGAGCAGTTCTTC.